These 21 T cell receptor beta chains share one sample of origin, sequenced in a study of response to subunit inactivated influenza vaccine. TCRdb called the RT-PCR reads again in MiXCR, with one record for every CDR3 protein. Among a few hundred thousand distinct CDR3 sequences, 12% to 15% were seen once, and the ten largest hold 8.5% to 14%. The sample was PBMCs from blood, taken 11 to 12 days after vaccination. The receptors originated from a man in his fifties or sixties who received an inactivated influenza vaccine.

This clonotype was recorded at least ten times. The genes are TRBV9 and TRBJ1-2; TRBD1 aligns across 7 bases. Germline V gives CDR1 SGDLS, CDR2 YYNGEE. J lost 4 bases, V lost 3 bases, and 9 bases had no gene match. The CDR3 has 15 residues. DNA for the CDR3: TGTGCCAGCAGCGATACAGGGGCGATGGGCTATGGCTACACCTTC. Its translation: CASSDTGAMGYGYTF. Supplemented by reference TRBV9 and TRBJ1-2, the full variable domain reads DSGVTQTPKHLITATGQRVTLRCSPRSGDLSVYWYQQSLDQGLQFLIQYYNGEERAKGNILERFSAQQFPDLHSELNLSSLELGDSALYFCASSDTGAMGYGYTFGSGTRLTVV.

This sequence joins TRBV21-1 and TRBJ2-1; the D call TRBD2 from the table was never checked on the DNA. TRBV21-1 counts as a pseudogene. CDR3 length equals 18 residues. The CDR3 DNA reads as TGTGCCAGCAGCAAACGGTCTCTAGTTGCGGGAGATAACAATGAGCAGTTCTTC. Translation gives CASSKRSLVAGDNNEQFF.

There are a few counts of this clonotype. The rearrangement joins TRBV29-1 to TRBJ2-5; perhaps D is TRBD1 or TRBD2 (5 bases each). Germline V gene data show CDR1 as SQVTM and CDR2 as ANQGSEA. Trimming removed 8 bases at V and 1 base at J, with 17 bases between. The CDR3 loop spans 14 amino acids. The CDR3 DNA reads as TGCAGCATAACCCATGGGGACCCCCAAGAGACCCAGTACTTC. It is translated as CSITHGDPQETQYF.

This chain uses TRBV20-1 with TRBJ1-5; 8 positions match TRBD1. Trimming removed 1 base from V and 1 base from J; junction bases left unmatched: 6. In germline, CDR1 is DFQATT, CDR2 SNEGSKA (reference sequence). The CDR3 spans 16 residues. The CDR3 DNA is TGCAGTGCTAGAGGCAGGGGGCTCCCGAGCAATCAGCCCCAGCATTTT. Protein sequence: CSARGRGLPSNQPQHF.

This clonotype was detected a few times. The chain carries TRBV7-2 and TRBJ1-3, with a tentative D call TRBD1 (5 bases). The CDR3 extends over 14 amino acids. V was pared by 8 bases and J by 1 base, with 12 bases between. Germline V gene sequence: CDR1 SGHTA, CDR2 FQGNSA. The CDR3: CASGAGFSGNTIYF. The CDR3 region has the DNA TGTGCCAGCGGGGCGGGCTTTTCTGGAAACACCATATATTTT.

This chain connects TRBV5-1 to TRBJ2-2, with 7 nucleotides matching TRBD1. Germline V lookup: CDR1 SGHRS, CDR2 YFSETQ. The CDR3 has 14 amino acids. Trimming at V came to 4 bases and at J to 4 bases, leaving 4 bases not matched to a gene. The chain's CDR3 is CASSVTGSTGELFF. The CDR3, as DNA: TGCGCCAGCAGCGTGACAGGGTCCACCGGGGAGCTGTTTTTT.

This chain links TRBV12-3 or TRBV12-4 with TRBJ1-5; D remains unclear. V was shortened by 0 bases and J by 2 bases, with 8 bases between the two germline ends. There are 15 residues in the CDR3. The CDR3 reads CASSLAPRGNQPQHF. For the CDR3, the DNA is TGTGCCAGCAGTTTAGCCCCGAGGGGCAATCAGCCCCAGCATTTT.

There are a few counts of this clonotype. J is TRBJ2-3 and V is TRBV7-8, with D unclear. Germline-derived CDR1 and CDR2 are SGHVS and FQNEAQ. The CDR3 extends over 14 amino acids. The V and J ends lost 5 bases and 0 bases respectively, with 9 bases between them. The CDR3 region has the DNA TGTGCCAGCAGCCGTAAAGACAGCACAGATACGCAGTATTTT. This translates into CASSRKDSTDTQYF.

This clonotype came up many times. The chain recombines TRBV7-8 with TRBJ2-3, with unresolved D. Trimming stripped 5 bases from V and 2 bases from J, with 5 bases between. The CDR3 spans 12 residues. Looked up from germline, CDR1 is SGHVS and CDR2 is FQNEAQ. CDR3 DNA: TGTGCCAGCAGCCCATTCACAGATACGCAGTATTTT. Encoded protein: CASSPFTDTQYF.

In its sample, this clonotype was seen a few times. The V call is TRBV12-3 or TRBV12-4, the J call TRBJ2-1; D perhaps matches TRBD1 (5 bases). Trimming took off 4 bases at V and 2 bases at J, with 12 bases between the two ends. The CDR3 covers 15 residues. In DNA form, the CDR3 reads TGTGCCAGCAGTTCCTCTGGGGCCGCCTACAATGAGCAGTTCTTC. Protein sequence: CASSSSGAAYNEQFF.

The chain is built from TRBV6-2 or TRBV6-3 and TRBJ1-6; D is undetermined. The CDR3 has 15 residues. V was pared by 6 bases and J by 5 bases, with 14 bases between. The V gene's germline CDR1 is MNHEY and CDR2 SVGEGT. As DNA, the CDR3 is TGTGCCAGCAGCCTTCGAGGGCCTGATAATTCACCCCTCCACTTT. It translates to CASSLRGPDNSPLHF.

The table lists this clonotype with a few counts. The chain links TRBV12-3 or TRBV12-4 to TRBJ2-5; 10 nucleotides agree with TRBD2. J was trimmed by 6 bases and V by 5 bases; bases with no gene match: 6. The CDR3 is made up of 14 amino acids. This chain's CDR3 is CASSTTSGTKTQYF. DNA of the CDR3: TGTGCCAGCAGTACTACTAGCGGGACGAAGACCCAGTACTTC.

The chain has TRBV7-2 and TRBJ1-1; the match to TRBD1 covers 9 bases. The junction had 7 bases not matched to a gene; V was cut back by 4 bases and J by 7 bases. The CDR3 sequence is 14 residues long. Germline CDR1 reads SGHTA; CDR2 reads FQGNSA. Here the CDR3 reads CASSYRDRVNEAFF. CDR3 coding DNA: TGTGCCAGCAGCTACCGGGACAGGGTAAATGAAGCTTTCTTT.

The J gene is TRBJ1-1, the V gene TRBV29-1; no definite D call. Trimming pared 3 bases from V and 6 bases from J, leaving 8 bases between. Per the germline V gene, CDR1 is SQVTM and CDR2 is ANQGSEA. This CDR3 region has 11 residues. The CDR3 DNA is TGCAGCGTTGATAACGGCGCTGAAGCTTTCTTT. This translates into CSVDNGAEAFF.

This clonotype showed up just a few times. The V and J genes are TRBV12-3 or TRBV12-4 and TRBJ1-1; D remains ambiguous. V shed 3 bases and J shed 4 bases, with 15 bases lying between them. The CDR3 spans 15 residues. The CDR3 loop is CASSFFGTRGTEAFF. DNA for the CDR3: TGTGCCAGCAGTTTCTTTGGTACGCGAGGCACTGAAGCTTTCTTT.

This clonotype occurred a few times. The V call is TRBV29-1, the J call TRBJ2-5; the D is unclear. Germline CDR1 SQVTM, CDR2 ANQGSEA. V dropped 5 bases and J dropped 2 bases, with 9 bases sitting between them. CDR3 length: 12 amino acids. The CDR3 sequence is CSVRHFQETQYF. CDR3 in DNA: TGCAGCGTTAGACATTTTCAAGAGACCCAGTACTTC.

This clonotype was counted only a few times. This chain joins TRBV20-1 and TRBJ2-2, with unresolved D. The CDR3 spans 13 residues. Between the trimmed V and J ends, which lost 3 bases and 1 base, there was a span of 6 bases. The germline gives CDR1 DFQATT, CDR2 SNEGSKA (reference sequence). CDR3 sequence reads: CSASSENTGELFF. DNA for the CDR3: TGCAGTGCTAGCAGCGAGAACACCGGGGAGCTGTTTTTT.

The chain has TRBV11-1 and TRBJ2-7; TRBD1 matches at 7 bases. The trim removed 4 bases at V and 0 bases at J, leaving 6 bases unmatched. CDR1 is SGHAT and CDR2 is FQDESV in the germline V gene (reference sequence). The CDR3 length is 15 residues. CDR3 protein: CASSSDRAPSYEQYF. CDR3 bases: TGTGCCAGCAGCTCCGACAGGGCCCCCTCCTACGAGCAGTACTTC.

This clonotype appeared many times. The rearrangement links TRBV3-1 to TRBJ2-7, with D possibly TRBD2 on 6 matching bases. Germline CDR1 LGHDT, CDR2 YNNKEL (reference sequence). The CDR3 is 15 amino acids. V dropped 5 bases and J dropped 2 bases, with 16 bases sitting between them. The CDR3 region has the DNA TGTGCCAGCAGCTCCACCGGGACTTACACCTACGAGCAGTACTTC. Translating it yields CASSSTGTYTYEQYF.

The CDR3 protein is CSATSPGLATTGELFF. CDR3 sequence (DNA): TGCAGTGCTACCTCACCGGGACTAGCGACAACCGGGGAGCTGTTTTTT. This chain joins TRBV20-1 and TRBJ2-2, with 10 bases aligning to TRBD2. V was pared by 4 bases and J by 5 bases, with 10 bases of the junction left unmatched. Germline loops: CDR1 DFQATT, CDR2 SNEGSKA (reference sequence). CDR3 length: 16 residues.

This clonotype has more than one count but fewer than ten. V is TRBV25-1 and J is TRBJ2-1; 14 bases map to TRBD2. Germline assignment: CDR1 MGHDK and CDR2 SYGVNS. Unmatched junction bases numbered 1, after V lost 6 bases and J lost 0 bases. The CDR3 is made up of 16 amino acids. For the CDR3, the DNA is TGTGCCAGCAGAGGGACTAGCGGGAGCTCCTACAATGAGCAGTTCTTC. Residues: CASRGTSGSSYNEQFF.